This TCR beta chain emerged from a study of monozygotic twins with inflammatory bowel disease. Each donor had about 2.5 ml of blood drawn. For each CDR3 protein, TCRdb gives one entry from its re-call of the 5' RACE reads, without DNA. The sample table includes around 140,000 distinct CDR3 sequences. This TCR was sampled from a human donor with ulcerative colitis or Crohn's disease, or a healthy co-twin of an affected twin (not recorded which). The sample comprised blood.

The CDR3 here is CSARSLAGGPYNEQFF. The chain uses TRBV20-1 and TRBJ2-1; TCRdb picks TRBD2, but there is no DNA to check that call. CDR3 size: 16 residues. CDR1 is DFQATT and CDR2 is SNEGSKA in the germline V gene (reference sequence).